This T cell receptor (beta chain) was obtained from a study of T cells expressing NK-cell markers. Study background: It was sorted CD3+CD56+NKG2C+, CD3+CD56+NKG2C- and CD3+CD56-NKG2C+ T cells that supplied the TCR beta repertoires.

Study-level results: The contribution of dominant NKG2C+ clonotypes to CD8+ T cells in more than five donors was roughly 1.0-7.5%.

Per germline, CDR1 DFQATT and CDR2 SNEGSKA (reference sequence). The CDR3 is made up of 14 amino acids. For each CDR3 protein, TCRdb gives one entry from its re-call of the 5' RACE reads, without DNA. In total, the table holds 550,000 to 600,000 distinct CDR3 sequences. About this clonotype itself: Its specificity is not known.

The TCR originated in a man aged 18-30 years in good health. The material sequenced was blood T cells: a sorted CD56 or NKG2C T cell subset, CD4+ or CD8+ T cells, or bulk PBMC T cells (not recorded which). This chain uses TRBV20-1 with TRBJ1-1; with no DNA, the TCRdb D assignment of TRBD1 cannot be verified. CDR3: CSAEQNRLNTEAFF.